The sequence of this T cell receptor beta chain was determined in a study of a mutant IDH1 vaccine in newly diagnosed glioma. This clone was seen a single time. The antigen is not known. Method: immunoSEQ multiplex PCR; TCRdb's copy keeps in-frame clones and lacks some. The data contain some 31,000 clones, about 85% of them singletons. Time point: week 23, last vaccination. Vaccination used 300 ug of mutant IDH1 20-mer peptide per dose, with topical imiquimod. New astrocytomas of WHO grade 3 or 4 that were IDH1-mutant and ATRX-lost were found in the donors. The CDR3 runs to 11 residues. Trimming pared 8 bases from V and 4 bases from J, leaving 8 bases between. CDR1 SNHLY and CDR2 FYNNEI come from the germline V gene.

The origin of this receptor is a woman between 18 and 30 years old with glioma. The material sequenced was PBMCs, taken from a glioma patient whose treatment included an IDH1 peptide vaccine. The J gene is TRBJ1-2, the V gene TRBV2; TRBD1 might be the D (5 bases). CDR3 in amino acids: CASGTGYGYTF. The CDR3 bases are TGTGCCAGCGGAACAGGCTATGGCTACACCTTC. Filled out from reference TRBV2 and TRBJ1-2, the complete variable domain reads EPEVTQTPSHQVTQMGQEVILRCVPISNHLYFYWYRQILGQKVEFLVSFYNNEISEKSEIFDDQFSVERPDGSNFTLKIRSTKLEDSAMYFCASGTGYGYTFGSGTRLTVV.